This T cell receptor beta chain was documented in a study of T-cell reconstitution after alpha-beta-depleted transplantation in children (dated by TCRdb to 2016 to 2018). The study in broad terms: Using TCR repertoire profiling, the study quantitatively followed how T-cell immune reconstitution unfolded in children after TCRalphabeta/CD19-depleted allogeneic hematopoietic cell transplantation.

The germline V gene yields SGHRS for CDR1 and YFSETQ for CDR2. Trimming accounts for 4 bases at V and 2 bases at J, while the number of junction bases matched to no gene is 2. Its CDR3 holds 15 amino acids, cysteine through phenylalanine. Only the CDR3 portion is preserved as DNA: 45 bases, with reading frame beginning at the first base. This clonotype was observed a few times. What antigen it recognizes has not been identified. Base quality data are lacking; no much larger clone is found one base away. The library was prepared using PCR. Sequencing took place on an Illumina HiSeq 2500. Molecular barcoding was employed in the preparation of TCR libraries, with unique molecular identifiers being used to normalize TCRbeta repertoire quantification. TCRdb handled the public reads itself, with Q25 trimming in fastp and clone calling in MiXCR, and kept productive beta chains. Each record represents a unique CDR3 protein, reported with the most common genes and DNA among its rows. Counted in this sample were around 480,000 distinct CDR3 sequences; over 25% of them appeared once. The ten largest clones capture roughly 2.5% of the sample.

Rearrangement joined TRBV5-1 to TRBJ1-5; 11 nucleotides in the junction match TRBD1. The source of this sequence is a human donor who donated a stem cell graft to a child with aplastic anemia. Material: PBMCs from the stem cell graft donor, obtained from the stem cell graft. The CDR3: CASSEGQGGNQPQHF. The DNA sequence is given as TGCGCCAGCAGCGAGGGACAGGGGGGCAATCAGCCCCAGCATTTT.